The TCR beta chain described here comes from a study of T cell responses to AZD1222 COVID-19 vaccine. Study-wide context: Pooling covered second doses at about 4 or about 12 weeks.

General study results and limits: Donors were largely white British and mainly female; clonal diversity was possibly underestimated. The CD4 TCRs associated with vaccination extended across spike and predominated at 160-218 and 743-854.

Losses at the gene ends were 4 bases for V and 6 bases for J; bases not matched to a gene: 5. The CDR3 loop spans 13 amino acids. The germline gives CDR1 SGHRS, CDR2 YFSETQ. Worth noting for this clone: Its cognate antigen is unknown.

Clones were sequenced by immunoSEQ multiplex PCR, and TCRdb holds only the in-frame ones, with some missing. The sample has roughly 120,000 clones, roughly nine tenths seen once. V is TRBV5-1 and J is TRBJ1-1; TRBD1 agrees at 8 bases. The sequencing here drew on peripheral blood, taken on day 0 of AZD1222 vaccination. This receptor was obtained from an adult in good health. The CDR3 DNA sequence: TGCGCCAGCAGCCCAGGGGGCAAGTCTGAAGCTTTCTTT. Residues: CASSPGGKSEAFF.